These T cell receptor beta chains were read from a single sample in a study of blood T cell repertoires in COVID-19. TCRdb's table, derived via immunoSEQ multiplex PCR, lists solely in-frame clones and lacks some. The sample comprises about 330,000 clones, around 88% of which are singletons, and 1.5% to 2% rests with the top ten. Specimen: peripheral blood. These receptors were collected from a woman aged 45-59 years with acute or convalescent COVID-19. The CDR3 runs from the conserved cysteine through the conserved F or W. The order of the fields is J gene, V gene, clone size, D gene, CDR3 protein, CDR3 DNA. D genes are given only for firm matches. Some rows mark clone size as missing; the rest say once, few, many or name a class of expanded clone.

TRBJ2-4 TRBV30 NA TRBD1 CAWRPPGGNIQYF TGTGCCTGGAGGCCCCCAGGGGGTAACATTCAGTACTTC
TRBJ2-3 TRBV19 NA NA CASTEKVTDTQYF TGTGCCAGTACCGAGAAAGTCACAGATACGCAGTATTTT
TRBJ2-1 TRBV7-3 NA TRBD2 CASSLTQTSGRHEQFF TGTGCCAGCAGCTTAACTCAGACTAGCGGGAGACATGAGCAGTTCTTC
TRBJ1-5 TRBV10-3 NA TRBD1 CAISEDRGSGNQPQHF TGTGCCATCAGTGAGGACAGGGGGTCTGGCAATCAGCCCCAGCATTTT
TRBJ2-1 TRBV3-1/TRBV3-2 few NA CASSQGLGQMQFF TGTGCCAGCAGCCAAGGTTTAGGACAGATGCAGTTCTTC
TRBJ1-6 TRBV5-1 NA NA CASSPGPRALGVSPLHF TGCGCCAGCAGCCCGGGCCCCAGGGCATTAGGTGTATCACCCCTCCACTTT
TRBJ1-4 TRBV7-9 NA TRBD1 CASSSLRTGYEKLFF TGTGCCAGCAGCTCCCTGAGGACAGGGTATGAAAAACTGTTTTTT
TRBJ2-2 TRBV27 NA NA CASSLRQLTGELFF TGTGCCAGCAGTTTAAGACAGCTCACCGGGGAGCTGTTTTTT
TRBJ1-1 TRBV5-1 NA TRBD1 CASSPPGGANTEAFF TGCGCCAGCAGCCCCCCAGGGGGCGCGAACACTGAAGCTTTCTTT
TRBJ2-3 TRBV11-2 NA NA CASSLDRPGGTDTQYF TGTGCCAGCAGCTTAGATCGGCCGGGGGGCACAGATACGCAGTATTTT
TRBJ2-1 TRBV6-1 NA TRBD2 CASSEASSGGYNEQFF TGTGCCAGCAGTGAGGCCTCTAGCGGGGGGTACAATGAGCAGTTCTTC
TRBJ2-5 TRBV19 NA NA CASSIALARGAGRTQYF TGTGCCAGTAGTATTGCCCTTGCCCGGGGGGCAGGGAGGACCCAGTACTTC
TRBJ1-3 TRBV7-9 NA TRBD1 CASRRDRIAGNTIYF TGTGCCAGCAGGCGGGACAGGATAGCTGGAAACACCATATATTTT
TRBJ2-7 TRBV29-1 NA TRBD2 CSVERRAGGRWEQYF TGCAGCGTTGAAAGACGAGCGGGAGGAAGGTGGGAGCAGTACTTC
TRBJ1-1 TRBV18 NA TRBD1 CASSHGQGSITEAFF TGTGCCAGCTCACACGGACAGGGGTCGATCACTGAAGCTTTCTTT
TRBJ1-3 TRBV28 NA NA CAIRQGSGNTIYF TGTGCCATCCGGCAGGGCTCTGGAAACACCATATATTTT
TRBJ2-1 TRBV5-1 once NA CASSLATNSYNEQFF TGCGCCAGCAGTCTAGCGACTAACTCCTACAATGAGCAGTTCTTC
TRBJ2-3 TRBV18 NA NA CASSQGLQVTDTQYF TGTGCCAGCTCGCAGGGACTCCAGGTCACAGATACGCAGTATTTT
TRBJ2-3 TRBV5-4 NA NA CASSLRRSGETDTQYF TGTGCCAGCAGCTTGCGCCGCTCAGGGGAAACAGATACGCAGTATTTT
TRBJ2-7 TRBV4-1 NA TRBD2 CASSQLPFWREGRDEQYF TGCGCCAGCAGCCAACTCCCCTTCTGGCGGGAGGGCCGCGACGAGCAGTACTTC
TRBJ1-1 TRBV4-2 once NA CASSQDSRNTEAFF TGTGCCAGCAGCCAAGATAGTAGGAACACTGAAGCTTTCTTT
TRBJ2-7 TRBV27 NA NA CASSLLPLAVGRPEQYF TGTGCCAGCAGCCTCCTGCCCTTAGCGGTCGGGCGACCCGAGCAGTACTTC
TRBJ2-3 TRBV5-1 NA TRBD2 CASSPGLASDTQYF TGCGCCAGCAGCCCCGGACTAGCGTCAGATACGCAGTATTTT
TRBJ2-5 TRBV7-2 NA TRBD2 CASSFNGGEETQYF TGTGCCAGCAGCTTTAACGGGGGGGAGGAGACCCAGTACTTC
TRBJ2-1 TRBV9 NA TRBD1 CASSGRDRGINEQFF TGTGCCAGCAGCGGCCGGGACAGGGGAATTAATGAGCAGTTCTTC
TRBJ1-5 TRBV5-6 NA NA CASSLSYGFSNQPQHF TGTGCCAGCAGCTTGAGTTACGGGTTTAGCAATCAGCCCCAGCATTTT
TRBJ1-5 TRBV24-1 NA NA CATSDLSNQPQHF TGTGCCACCAGTGACCTTAGCAATCAGCCCCAGCATTTT
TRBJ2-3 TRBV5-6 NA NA CASSLFGGYTDTQYF TGTGCCAGCAGCTTATTCGGCGGCTACACAGATACGCAGTATTTT
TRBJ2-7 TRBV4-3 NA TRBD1 CASSQPGQGIGEQYF TGCGCCAGCAGCCAACCGGGACAGGGGATAGGCGAGCAGTACTTC
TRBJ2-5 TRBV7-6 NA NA CASSLRLGRVQETQYF TGTGCCAGCAGCTTAAGGCTCGGCAGGGTCCAAGAGACCCAGTACTTC
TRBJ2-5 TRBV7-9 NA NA CASSAGPGQYF TGTGCCAGCAGCGCCGGACCGGGACAGTACTTC
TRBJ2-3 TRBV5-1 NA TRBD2 CASSSRTSADTQYF TGCGCCAGCAGCTCAAGGACTAGCGCAGATACGCAGTATTTT
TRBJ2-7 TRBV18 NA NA CASSPVIADYEQYF TGTGCCAGCTCACCGGTAATAGCGGATTACGAGCAGTACTTC
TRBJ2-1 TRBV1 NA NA CTSSQDRLARYNEQFF TGCACCAGCAGCCAAGATCGATTAGCGCGATACAATGAGCAGTTCTTC
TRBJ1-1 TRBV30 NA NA CAWSVSGGTEAFF TGTGCCTGGAGTGTATCGGGGGGCACTGAAGCTTTCTTT
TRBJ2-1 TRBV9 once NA CASSVSGSGSYNEQFF TGTGCCAGCAGCGTAAGTGGGTCGGGCTCCTACAATGAGCAGTTCTTC
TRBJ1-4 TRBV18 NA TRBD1 CASRGQTNEKLFF TGTGCCAGCCGGGGACAGACTAATGAAAAACTGTTTTTT
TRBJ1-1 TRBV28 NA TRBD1 CASSFPGGANTEAFF TGTGCCAGCAGTTTTCCAGGGGGCGCGAACACTGAAGCTTTCTTT
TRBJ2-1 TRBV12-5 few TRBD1 CASGSHYGQEYNEQFF TGTGCTAGTGGTTCGCATTATGGACAGGAGTACAATGAGCAGTTCTTC
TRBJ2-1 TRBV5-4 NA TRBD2 CASRLDPSGSGFF TGTGCCAGCAGACTTGACCCAAGCGGGAGTGGGTTCTTC